This TCR beta chain was captured in a study of technical replicates of blood from several donors. The method was immunoSEQ multiplex PCR; TCRdb's version includes in-frame clones alone and lacks a portion of them. The sample consists of under 75,000 clones, approximately 84% of them appearing once. A few counts support this clone. Germline CDR1 is KGHSH and CDR2 is LQKENI. The CDR3 runs 14 residues. The V end was cut by 2 bases, the J end by 3 bases, with 8 bases between. This receptor was taken from a human donor in good health. Some clones in this sample may be carry-over from other donors' samples. The material sequenced was PBMCs. The chain employs TRBV18 and TRBJ1-5, with unresolved D. The chain's CDR3 is CASSPGEYNQPQHF. CDR3 bases: TGTGCCAGCTCACCAGGGGAGTACAATCAGCCCCAGCATTTT.